This TCR beta chain was identified in a study of blood T cell repertoires in COVID-19. Assay used: immunoSEQ multiplex PCR; TCRdb lists only in-frame clones, some missing. Here the sample spans about 100,000 clones, more than 85% being singletons. The CDR3 runs to 17 residues. CDR1 and CDR2 (germline): LNHNV, YYDKDF (reference sequence). The V segment lost 4 bases and the J segment 2 bases; nucleotides outside the gene matches: 11. The chain is built from TRBV15 and TRBJ2-3; TRBD2 aligns across 8 bases. The sample taken for sequencing was peripheral blood. This receptor was taken from a man between 45 and 60 years old with active COVID-19. The CDR3 DNA is TGTGCCACCAGCATAAAGGGCGGGAGGACGTTCACAGATACGCAGTATTTT. Residues: CATSIKGGRTFTDTQYF.